The 22 T cell receptor beta chains below were found in one sample sequenced in a study of OX40 agonist ivuxolimab in advanced cancers. TCRdb's table, derived via immunoSEQ multiplex PCR, lists solely in-frame clones and lacks some. This table has more than 40,000 clones, 88% appearing once. Material: CD4+ or CD8+ T cells sorted from blood, obtained in a trial of the OX40 agonist ivuxolimab. These receptors all come from an adult with an advanced solid tumor such as melanoma, head and neck, liver or kidney cancer.

The gene calls are TRBV15 and TRBJ1-5; no clear D. Trimming pared 0 bases from V and 4 bases from J, leaving 1 base between. The CDR3 loop spans 12 amino acids. Germline V gene sequence: CDR1 LNHNV, CDR2 YYDKDF (reference sequence). The CDR3 here is CATSRDNQPQHF. DNA of the CDR3: TGTGCCACCAGCAGAGATAATCAGCCCCAGCATTTT.

The rearrangement joins TRBV2 to TRBJ2-1; D may be TRBD2 (6 bases). Germline CDR1 and CDR2: SNHLY and FYNNEI. CDR3 length: 15 amino acids. V shed 4 bases and J shed 9 bases, with 19 bases lying between them. CDR3 amino acids: CASSGTKAKRGEQFF. In DNA, the CDR3 is TGTGCCAGCAGTGGGACTAAGGCCAAAAGGGGTGAGCAGTTCTTC. Supplemented by reference TRBV2 and TRBJ2-1, the full variable domain reads EPEVTQTPSHQVTQMGQEVILRCVPISNHLYFYWYRQILGQKVEFLVSFYNNEISEKSEIFDDQFSVERPDGSNFTLKIRSTKLEDSAMYFCASSGTKAKRGEQFFGPGTRLTVL.

This sequence joins TRBV6-1 and TRBJ1-2; D gene unclear. This CDR3 contains 13 residues. Trimming cost V 0 bases and J 5 bases, with 7 bases left between them. Germline V gives CDR1 MNHNS, CDR2 SASEGT. CDR3 DNA sequence: TGTGCCAGCAGTGAAGCAGGGTCTTATGGCTACACCTTC. This translates into CASSEAGSYGYTF.

The chain's CDR3 is CASSRTGVYEKLFF. The CDR3 DNA follows: TGTGCCAGCAGTCGAACAGGAGTTTATGAAAAACTGTTTTTT. The chain links TRBV2 to TRBJ1-4, with TRBD1 as a possible D gene (5 bases). The length of the CDR3 is 14 residues. The germline V gene has CDR1 SNHLY and CDR2 FYNNEI. V shed 5 bases and J shed 6 bases, with 13 bases lying between them.

This chain uses TRBV27 with TRBJ2-1; 9 nucleotides line up with TRBD1. Germline-derived CDR1 and CDR2 are MNHEY and SMNVEV (reference sequence). With V trimmed by 3 bases and J by 6 bases, 6 bases remained unmatched. CDR3 length: 15 amino acids. CDR3 sequence reads: CASSFLSTGGNEQFF. In nucleotides, the CDR3 is TGTGCCAGCAGTTTTCTTTCGACAGGGGGCAATGAGCAGTTCTTC.

The genes are TRBV5-1 and TRBJ2-3, with 9 bases fitting TRBD2. Germline CDR1 and CDR2: SGHRS and YFSETQ. CDR3 length equals 15 residues. J was trimmed by 5 bases and V by 3 bases; bases with no gene match: 7. The CDR3 sequence: CASSSGLADIDTQYF. DNA for the CDR3: TGCGCCAGCAGCTCGGGACTAGCAGACATAGATACGCAGTATTTT.

The chain has TRBV5-1 and TRBJ1-6; 7 bases map to TRBD1. Trimming removed 4 bases from V and 5 bases from J; junction bases left unmatched: 9. Germline lookup yields CDR1 SGHRS and CDR2 YFSETQ. CDR3 length: 16 amino acids. This chain's CDR3 is CASSPHGTENNSPLHF. CDR3 in DNA: TGCGCCAGCAGCCCGCACGGGACAGAAAATAATTCACCCCTCCACTTT. The whole variable domain, remainder taken from reference TRBV5-1 and TRBJ1-6, is KAGVTQTPRYLIKTRGQQVTLSCSPISGHRSVSWYQQTPGQGLQFLFEYFSETQRNKGNFPGRFSGRQFSNSRSEMNVSTLELGDSALYLCASSPHGTENNSPLHFGNGTRLTVT.

V gene TRBV29-1 combines with J gene TRBJ2-7, with 11 bases aligning to TRBD2. Germline CDR1 is SQVTM and CDR2 is ANQGSEA. The length of the CDR3 is 14 residues. With 4 bases clipped from V and 7 bases from J, the junction kept 9 bases outside the gene matches. The CDR3 nucleotides read TGCAGCGTTGTATTGTCCCTAGCGGGAGGAGAGCAGTACTTC. Amino acids: CSVVLSLAGGEQYF.

The genes are TRBV5-6 and TRBJ2-5; unclear D gene. The CDR3 covers 12 residues. The V end lost 4 bases, the J end lost 9 bases, and 13 bases lay between the germline ends. CDR1 is SGHDT and CDR2 is YYEEEE in the germline V gene. CDR3 in DNA: TGTGCCAGCAGCCCTGGCGAAATGGCCCAGTACTTC. This codes for CASSPGEMAQYF.

The chain recombines TRBV10-3 with TRBJ2-3; D could derive from TRBD1 or TRBD2 (7 bases each). CDR3 length: 15 amino acids. CDR1 and CDR2 (germline): ENHRY, SYGVKD. Trimming left V 0 bases short and J 7 bases short, with 14 bases between. The CDR3 loop is CAISESDREGHTQYF. Written as DNA, the CDR3 is TGTGCCATCAGTGAGTCTGACAGGGAGGGGCATACGCAGTATTTT.

Note on this clone: In the same sample, other DNA sequences code for this CDR3. J is TRBJ2-1 and V is TRBV4-1, with 10 bases identical to TRBD2. Germline lookup yields CDR1 MGHRA and CDR2 YSYEKL. This CDR3 is built from 16 residues. Trimming cost V 6 bases and J 1 base; bases outside gene matches: 6. CDR3 DNA: TGCGCCAGCAGTCGTCTAGCGGGAGCGTCCTACAATGAGCAGTTCTTC. It codes for CASSRLAGASYNEQFF.

The gene calls are TRBV7-8 and TRBJ2-6; 11 bases match TRBD1. V trimming: 5 bases; J trimming: 4 bases; junction bases outside the gene matches: 4. The CDR3 length is 16 residues. In germline, CDR1 is SGHVS, CDR2 FQNEAQ. The CDR3 DNA is TGTGCCAGCAGCAGGACAGGGGGCGCCGGGGCCAACGTCCTGACTTTC. Translated: CASSRTGGAGANVLTF.

The rearrangement joins TRBV21-1 to TRBJ1-5. TRBV21-1 is listed as a pseudogene. The CDR3 spans 16 residues. The CDR3, as DNA: TGTGCCAGCAGCAAAGCTCCGGGTGTGAGCAATCAGCCCCAGCATTTT. Translating gives CASSKAPGVSNQPQHF.

The chain couples TRBV6-5 to TRBJ1-5; D gene unclear. This CDR3 spans 13 amino acids. V was clipped by 0 bases and J by 7 bases, with 7 bases between them. The V gene's germline CDR1 is MNHEY and CDR2 SVGAGI. For the CDR3, the DNA is TGTGCCAGCAGTTACTCGTTTGGGCAGCCCCAGCATTTT. Translating gives CASSYSFGQPQHF.

The chain joins TRBV19 to TRBJ1-4; 9 bases agree with TRBD1. The CDR3 length is 15 residues. Germline V CDR1 and CDR2: LNHDA, SQIVND (reference sequence). J was trimmed by 7 bases and V by 4 bases; bases with no gene match: 7. The CDR3 nucleotides are TGTGCCAGTAGTACTTACAGGGGGCGAGGTGAAAAACTGTTTTTT. As protein: CASSTYRGRGEKLFF.

The CDR3 DNA is TGTGCCAGCAGCTATAGGGACCCTTCCTACAATGAGCAGTTCTTC. Translated: CASSYRDPSYNEQFF. The rearrangement joins TRBV11-3 to TRBJ2-1, with D perhaps TRBD1 or TRBD2 (5 bases each). The CDR3 extends over 15 amino acids. V was cut by 4 bases and J by 1 base, with 11 bases left in between. CDR1 is SGHNT and CDR2 is YENEEA in the germline V gene.

This clone was detected once. J is TRBJ2-7 and V is TRBV6-6; 7 bases are a match to TRBD2. V lost 6 bases and J lost 4; bases outside the gene matches: 12. In germline, CDR1 is MNHNY, CDR2 SVGAGI (reference sequence). This CDR3 comprises 15 residues. In nucleotides, the CDR3 is TGTGCCAGCAGACACACAGGCGGGAGCGAATACGAGCAGTACTTC. This gives the protein CASRHTGGSEYEQYF.

The CDR3 bases are TGTGCCAGCAAGCCCTCTAGTAGCTATGGCTACACCTTC. It is translated as CASKPSSSYGYTF. V usage is TRBV7-2 and J usage is TRBJ1-2; D is uncertain. The CDR3 loop spans 13 amino acids. Germline assignment: CDR1 SGHTA and CDR2 FQGNSA. Trimming removed 7 bases at V and 4 bases at J, with 13 bases between.

This clone was detected only once. The gene calls are TRBV5-1 and TRBJ2-7; possibly TRBD1 for D (5 bases). The V gene lost 2 bases and the J gene lost 4 bases, with 7 bases spanning the gap. CDR3 size: 12 residues. Germline CDR1 and CDR2: SGHRS and YFSETQ. In DNA form, the CDR3 reads TGCGCCAGCAGCTTCTCAGGGTACGAGCAGTACTTC. This sequence encodes CASSFSGYEQYF.

This chain joins TRBV30 and TRBJ1-1; no reliable D call. V was shortened by 2 bases and J by 1 base, with 11 bases between the two germline ends. The germline V gene has CDR1 GTSNPN and CDR2 SVGIG (reference sequence). The length of the CDR3 is 14 residues. The chain's CDR3 is CAWSKNTPNTEAFF. In DNA form, the CDR3 reads TGTGCCTGGAGTAAGAACACGCCGAACACTGAAGCTTTCTTT.

The CDR3 nucleotides are TGTGCCAGCAGCGAGAGGGACAGGCCCCATGAAAAACTGTTTTTT. It is translated as CASSERDRPHEKLFF. The chain carries TRBV9 and TRBJ1-4; 8 bases line up with TRBD1. This CDR3 region has 15 residues. Germline CDR1 and CDR2: SGDLS and YYNGEE. J lost 6 bases, V lost 3 bases, and 7 bases had no gene match.

The chain employs TRBV7-9 and TRBJ1-2; D gene uncertain. The germline V gene encodes CDR1 SEHNR and CDR2 FQNEAQ (reference sequence). Trimming shortened V by 0 bases and J by 5 bases, and 10 bases separated the two germline ends. This CDR3 is built from 14 residues. The DNA for the CDR3 is TGTGCCAGCAGCTTAGCCAACAGATTGTATGGCTACACCTTC. Protein product: CASSLANRLYGYTF. Filled out from reference TRBV7-9 and TRBJ1-2, the complete variable domain reads DTGVSQNPRHKITKRGQNVTFRCDPISEHNRLYWYRQTLGQGPEFLTYFQNEAQLEKSRLLSDRFSAERPKGSFSTLEIQRTEQGDSAMYLCASSLANRLYGYTFGSGTRLTVV.